This TCR beta chain was sequenced during a study of T cell responses to AZD1222 COVID-19 vaccine. Profiled with immunoSEQ multiplex PCR; TCRdb holds only in-frame clones, not every one. In the table there are 130,000 to 150,000 clones, 90% of which are singletons. The CDR3 has 14 residues. Germline lookup yields CDR1 SQVTM and CDR2 ANQGSEA. V shed 4 bases, J shed 3 bases, and the junction held 5 bases outside the gene matches. This chain links TRBV29-1 with TRBJ2-2, with 7 nucleotides matching TRBD2. The receptor comes from an adult in good health. The specimen comprised peripheral blood, sampled on day 0 of AZD1222 vaccination. This CDR3 is CSVVAGVYTGELFF. The CDR3, as DNA: TGCAGCGTTGTGGCGGGGGTCTACACCGGGGAGCTGTTTTTT.